This T cell receptor (beta chain) was recovered during a study of Graves' ophthalmopathy and Graves' hyperthyroidism. This clonotype came up many times. Its target is not known. The CDR3 sequence is 18 residues long. The germline V gene encodes CDR1 SEHNR and CDR2 FQNEAQ (reference sequence). V lost 5 bases, J lost 0 bases, and 9 bases stayed unmatched. Amplifying from RNA transcripts, the study obtained TCR beta CDR3 regions. RT-PCR in the first round used HTBI primers; a second-round multiplex PCR followed. TCRdb re-called the multiplex PCR reads with MiXCR, one entry per CDR3 protein. This sample has hundreds of thousands of distinct CDR3 sequences; roughly 41% occur once, and the top ten carry about 3.3%. Ophthalmopathy donors were characterized by moderate-to-severe activity, CAS of at least 3, NOSPECS of at least 4, and duration under 3 months. Study results and limitations: The model flagged ophthalmopathy progression at 65% to 71% sensitivity and around 72% specificity. Appearing in blood as well were most expanded thyroid clonotypes above 0.001 frequency.

This rearrangement joins TRBV7-9 to TRBJ1-5; 11 bases match TRBD1. The specimen was peripheral blood. The sequence was collected from an adult man with Graves' ophthalmopathy. CDR3 sequence reads: CASSHFGTGGISNQPQHF. CDR3 sequence (DNA): TGTGCCAGCAGCCACTTTGGGACAGGGGGAATTAGCAATCAGCCCCAGCATTTT.